A selection of T cell receptor beta chains follows, all from one sample in a study of regulatory T cells in long-lasting Graves disease. In TCRdb, the multiplex PCR reads were re-called with MiXCR into one record per CDR3 protein. This sample has about 460,000 distinct CDR3 sequences, with about 22% found just once. The material sequenced was peripheral blood mononuclear cells (PBMCs), taken when the disease was refractory, from a patient treated with antithyroid drugs. These receptors were collected from a female donor with Graves disease. The conserved cysteine and the conserved F or W are not part of the CDR3 here. D genes are given only for firm matches.

>-|TRBV29-1
SVVRGGYEQY
>-|TRBV10-3
AISESGVGQPQH
>-|TRBV5-1
ASSLSGFGTEAF
>-|TRBV5-1
ASSLYMPNTGELF
>-|TRBV20-1
SASILTLAKNIQY
>TRBD1|TRBV10-3
AISPRDSHNSPLH
>TRBD1|TRBV11-1
ASRPGQGRGNTEAF
>-|TRBV19
ASSRILGHATNEKLF
>TRBD1|TRBV7-8
ASSLSRGDSSYGYT
>-|TRBV6-2/TRBV6-3
ASSYRGADGTEAF
>-|TRBV5-4
ASNMGGPGTQY
>TRBD1|TRBV6-5
ASSSWGQDYGYT
>-|TRBV11-3
ASSFTMGPRPEGSYT
>TRBD2|TRBV11-2
ASSLGGGASTDTQY
>-|TRBV11-2
ASSSNGNQPQH
>TRBD2|TRBV2
ASSGVAGVSNEQF
>-|TRBV30
ACRGLGYGYT
>-|TRBV7-2
ASSLVAEVAEQF
>-|TRBV29-1
SVEEGAGNEQY
>-|TRBV29-1
SVVRGSSDNEKLF
>-|TRBV30
AWTSGGVQY
>TRBD1|TRBV13
ASSNWDRGHEQY
>TRBD1|TRBV9
ASSATGTTEAF
>TRBD1|TRBV6-2/TRBV6-3
AIGTGAGNSPLH
>TRBD1|TRBV7-9
ASSPRGWGTGGSDTQY
>-|TRBV29-1
SVVGYNSPLH
>-|TRBV18
ASSPPVYQETQY
>-|TRBV28
ASRREVNSPLH
>TRBD1|TRBV6-1
ASITATGYYGYT
>-|TRBV20-1
SAGLPEKLF
>TRBD1|TRBV20-1
SVTPGTGFSYEQY
>TRBD1|TRBV12-3/TRBV12-4
ASSENWTGVRATDTQY
>TRBD1|TRBV18
ASSRPPGQGYYEQY
>-|TRBV20-1
RGGEGI
>-|TRBV2
ASSLVSVERGNTIY
>-|TRBV3-1
ASSPRPGGMGTEAF
>-|TRBV7-8
ASSPQPDLGGYT
>-|TRBV29-1
SVEGVDGTNTGELF
>-|TRBV7-2
ASTKGFFHSGELF
>-|TRBV28
ASSLSRAPVNEQY
>TRBD1|TRBV28
ASSSPLEGGQANYGYT
>-|TRBV29-1
SVVSDGDEQF